The text below deals with one TCR beta chain. Its antigen is not identified. The data derive from a study of T cell repertoires in cytomegalovirus infection. Background on the study: Evidence of both CMV infection and a matching HLA type came from public TCR beta signatures. The study, taken as a whole, reports: Across the ex vivo response, the dominant clonotypes were HLA-C-restricted CMV-specific TCR beta clonotypes.

With V trimmed by 5 bases and J by 8 bases, 9 bases remained unmatched. Germline V CDR1 and CDR2: DFQATT, SNEGSKA (reference sequence). The CDR3 covers 15 residues. TCRdb re-analysed the reads in MiXCR, keeping a single row per CDR3 protein. The data show roughly 100,000 distinct CDR3 sequences, 16% seen once. The sequencing input was PBMCs. The chain joins TRBV20-1 to TRBJ2-1, with 13 positions matching TRBD2. The clonotype comes from a human donor in good health (CMV status not recorded). Some clones in this sample may be carry-over from other donors' samples. The CDR3 DNA sequence: TGCAGTGCTTTTGCCGGGACTAGCGGGGTCGATGAGCAGTTCTTC. Protein: CSAFAGTSGVDEQFF.